The clone carrying this TCR beta chain was detected a few times. Its target is unknown. The data were taken from a study of identical twins. Findings of the study overall: Weaker excess twin sharing was seen among beta out-of-frame sequences. Alpha sequences that were out-of-frame and twin-shared showed an excess of low generation probability.

From germline, CDR1 is MNHEY and CDR2 SMNVEV (reference sequence). The junction had 10 bases not matched to a gene; V was cut back by 0 bases and J by 4 bases. This CDR3 is 18 amino acids long. It was template switching that added a universal primer site, and there were unique molecular identifiers on the cDNA. A single record per CDR3 protein comes from TCRdb applying MiXCR to the 5' RACE reads. The sample records around 480,000 distinct CDR3 sequences, 12% to 15% being singletons. These data were likewise used in another study, on yellow fever vaccine responses in identical twins. According to that study: Convergence reportedly seemed to mark part of the twins' vaccine T cell response, with personalization marking the rest.

Sample: CD4+ T cells sorted from blood. This receptor was identified in a woman aged 18 to 35 in good health. The chain recombines TRBV27 with TRBJ2-2; 8 nucleotides line up with TRBD2. DNA of the CDR3: TGTGCCAGCAGTTTATCTCCACCGGGACTAGGACTCACCGGGGAGCTGTTTTTT. Residues: CASSLSPPGLGLTGELFF.